Shown below are 8 T cell receptor beta chains from a single sample sequenced in a study of cytomegalovirus exposure and HLA in healthy donors. The study ran its PCR with 60 Vbeta and 13 Jbeta primers. Generated by immunoSEQ multiplex PCR, the TCRdb table keeps only in-frame clones and is missing some. Of about 150,000 clones detected, 65% to 85% appear once; the ten largest clones hold roughly 4.3%. Sequencing input: PBMCs. These receptors were obtained from a woman aged 35 to 49 in good health and CMV-seropositive.

The gene calls are TRBV27 and TRBJ1-2; D remains unclear. Trimming stripped 3 bases from V and 2 bases from J, with 7 bases between. Germline CDR1 and CDR2: MNHEY and SMNVEV (reference sequence). CDR3 size: 13 residues. Here the CDR3 DNA reads TGTGCCAGCAGTTTGGGAGGGAACTATGGCTACACCTTC. This encodes CASSLGGNYGYTF.

This clone is a singleton in its sample. The J gene is TRBJ2-7, the V gene TRBV19; 9 bases fit TRBD1. The germline gives CDR1 LNHDA, CDR2 SQIVND (reference sequence). The length of the CDR3 is 16 residues. J lost 5 bases, V lost 3 bases, and 11 bases had no gene match. The CDR3 spells CASSMWPGQGDHEQYF. CDR3 nucleotides: TGTGCCAGTAGTATGTGGCCGGGACAGGGTGATCACGAGCAGTACTTC.

The rearrangement links TRBV7-6 to TRBJ2-7, with D possibly TRBD1 on 5 matching bases. Trimming pared 4 bases from V and 3 bases from J, leaving 7 bases between. Germline CDR1 is SGHVS and CDR2 is FNYEAQ. The CDR3 runs 12 residues. In DNA, the CDR3 is TGTGCCAGCAGCTCCCAGGGCTACGAGCAGTACTTC. The encoded protein is CASSSQGYEQYF.

The chain links TRBV28 to TRBJ2-3, with TRBD2 as a possible D gene (6 bases). This CDR3 comprises 14 residues. Trimming stripped 7 bases from V and 0 bases from J, with 11 bases between. Germline CDR1 MDHEN, CDR2 SYDVKM. CDR3 sequence reads: CASTPRGSTDTQYF. DNA of the CDR3: TGTGCCAGCACCCCCCGGGGGAGCACAGATACGCAGTATTTT. Filled out from reference TRBV28 and TRBJ2-3, the complete variable domain reads DVKVTQSSRYLVKRTGEKVFLECVQDMDHENMFWYRQDPGLGLRLIYFSYDVKMKEKGDIPEGYSVSREKKERFSLILESASTNQTSMYLCASTPRGSTDTQYFGPGTRLTVL.

The chain is built from TRBV28 and TRBJ1-5; D unresolved. Trimming took off 5 bases at V and 3 bases at J, with 14 bases between the two ends. Germline V lookup: CDR1 MDHEN, CDR2 SYDVKM. The CDR3 runs 15 residues. The CDR3: CASSLNSGPNQPQHF. The DNA of the CDR3 is TGTGCCAGCAGTCTTAATTCAGGTCCCAATCAGCCCCAGCATTTT.

The rearrangement uses TRBV30 and TRBJ2-1; the match to TRBD2 covers 8 bases. The germline gives CDR1 GTSNPN, CDR2 SVGIG (reference sequence). The CDR3 sequence is 17 residues long. V lost 1 base to trimming and J lost 2 bases; unmatched junction nucleotides: 10. CDR3 region: CAWSGGGYSGAYNEQFF. The CDR3 nucleotides are TGTGCCTGGAGTGGGGGGGGCTATAGCGGGGCCTACAATGAGCAGTTCTTC.

V and J are TRBV27 and TRBJ1-4; D is unclear. The CDR3 is 14 residues long. V lost 3 bases and J 5 bases, leaving 10 bases between the germline ends. CDR1 MNHEY and CDR2 SMNVEV come from the germline V gene (reference sequence). The CDR3 nucleotides are TGTGCCAGCAGTTTTAGCGGGGTGAATGAAAAACTGTTTTTT. It codes for CASSFSGVNEKLFF.

The chain is built from TRBV4-3 and TRBJ2-3, with 7 bases identical to TRBD2. The CDR3 covers 16 residues. With V trimmed by 0 bases and J by 3 bases, 6 bases remained unmatched. Germline loops: CDR1 LGHNA, CDR2 YSLEER. CDR3 nucleotides: TGCGCCAGCAGCCAAGATAGGGCGGGGGAGACAGATACGCAGTATTTT. Its protein product is CASSQDRAGETDTQYF.